The clone carrying this T cell receptor (beta chain) came up many times. Its specificity is unknown. Germline CDR1 SGHRS, CDR2 YFSETQ. Between the trimmed V and J ends, which lost 3 bases and 2 bases, there was a span of 13 bases. The CDR3 is 15 residues long. These data belong to a study of early T cells in non-severe SARS-CoV-2 infection. Background on the study: It was bulk RNA from unsorted whole blood that was sequenced, and the chains were unpaired. Findings and limits, study-wide: In VDJdb matching, anti-spike CD8 responses were favored while private and CD4 specificities went missing.

Unique molecular identifiers (one per individual cDNA molecule) were attached. TCRdb fed the 5' RACE reads into MiXCR, producing one record per CDR3 protein. The data show about 98,000 distinct CDR3 sequences, more than 9.5% seen once. This chain connects TRBV5-1 to TRBJ2-3; D is perhaps TRBD2 (6 bases). Material for sequencing was whole blood. The TCR comes from an adult who was a healthcare worker with PCR-confirmed SARS-CoV-2 infection or an uninfected control (not recorded which). CDR3 amino acids: CASSYLRTTTDTQYF. The DNA of the CDR3 is TGCGCCAGCAGCTACTTGCGGACTACCACAGATACGCAGTATTTT.